This T cell receptor beta chain appears in the sequencing data of a study of OX40 agonist ivuxolimab in advanced cancers. The CDR3 contains 14 residues. Trimming took 0 bases from V and 3 from J; bases not matched to a gene: 0. Germline values: CDR1 SGDLS, CDR2 YYNGEE. About this clone itself: The same CDR3 is also encoded by other DNA sequences in this sample.

Profiled with immunoSEQ multiplex PCR; TCRdb holds only in-frame clones, not every one. Among fewer than 85,000 clones listed, 85% to 95% were seen once. The receptor's source is an adult with an advanced solid tumor such as melanoma, head and neck, liver or kidney cancer. Sample: CD4+ or CD8+ T cells sorted from blood, taken in a trial of the OX40 agonist ivuxolimab. The chain couples TRBV9 to TRBJ1-2; 9 bases map to TRBD1. The CDR3 protein is CASSVGQGDYGYTF. In DNA form, the CDR3 reads TGTGCCAGCAGCGTAGGACAGGGGGACTATGGCTACACCTTC.